This T cell receptor beta chain came from a study of OX40 agonist ivuxolimab in advanced cancers. This clone was seen only a few times. Germline-derived CDR1 and CDR2 are LNHDA and SQIVND (reference sequence). V was clipped by 5 bases and J by 4 bases; unmatched bases: 9. The CDR3 is made up of 15 amino acids. Method: immunoSEQ multiplex PCR; TCRdb's copy keeps in-frame clones and lacks some. The sample includes roughly 38,000 clones, over 80% of them seen just once. The sequence derives from an adult with an advanced solid tumor such as melanoma, head and neck, liver or kidney cancer. This specimen consisted of CD4+ or CD8+ T cells sorted from blood, obtained in a trial of the OX40 agonist ivuxolimab. J is TRBJ2-5 and V is TRBV19; the match to TRBD1 covers 8 bases. The CDR3 DNA reads as TGTGCCAGTAGTGGTTCGGACAGGGATGGAGAGACCCAGTACTTC. Translation gives CASSGSDRDGETQYF.